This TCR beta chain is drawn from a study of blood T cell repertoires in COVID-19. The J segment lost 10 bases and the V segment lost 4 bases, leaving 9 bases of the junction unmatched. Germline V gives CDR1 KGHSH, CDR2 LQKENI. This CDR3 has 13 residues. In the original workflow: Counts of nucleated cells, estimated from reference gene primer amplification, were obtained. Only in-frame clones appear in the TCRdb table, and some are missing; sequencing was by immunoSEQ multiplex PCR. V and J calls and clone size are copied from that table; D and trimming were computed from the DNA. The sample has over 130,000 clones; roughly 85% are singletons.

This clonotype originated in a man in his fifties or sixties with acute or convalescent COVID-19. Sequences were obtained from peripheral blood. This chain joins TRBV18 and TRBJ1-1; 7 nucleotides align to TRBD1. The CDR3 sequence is CASSRGQGVRAFF. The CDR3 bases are TGTGCCAGCTCACGAGGCCAGGGGGTACGAGCTTTCTTT. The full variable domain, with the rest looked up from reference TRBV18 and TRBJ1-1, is NAGVMQNPRHLVRRRGQEARLRCSPMKGHSHVYWYRQLPEEGLKFMVYLQKENIIDESGMPKERFSAEFPKEGPSILRIQQVVRGDSAAYFCASSRGQGVRAFFGQGTRLTVV.